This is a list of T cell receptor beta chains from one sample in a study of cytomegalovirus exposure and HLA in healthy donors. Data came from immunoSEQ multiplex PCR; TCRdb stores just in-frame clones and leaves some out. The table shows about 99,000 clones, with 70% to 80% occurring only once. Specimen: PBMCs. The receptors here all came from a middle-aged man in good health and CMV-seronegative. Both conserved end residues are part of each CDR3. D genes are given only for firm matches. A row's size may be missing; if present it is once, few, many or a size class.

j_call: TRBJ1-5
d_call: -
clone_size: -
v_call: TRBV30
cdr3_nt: TGTGCCTGGCAGTCGGGGGTGGGGGATCAGCCCCAGCATTTT
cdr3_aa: CAWQSGVGDQPQHF

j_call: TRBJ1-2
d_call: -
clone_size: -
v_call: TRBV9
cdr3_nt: TGTGCCAGCAGCGCCGCCACAGGGAGCTATGGCTACACCTTC
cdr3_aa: CASSAATGSYGYTF

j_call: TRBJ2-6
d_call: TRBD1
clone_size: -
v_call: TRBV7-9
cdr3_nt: TGTGCCAGCAGAGACAGGGGCGGCTGGGCCAACGTCCTGACTTTC
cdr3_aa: CASRDRGGWANVLTF

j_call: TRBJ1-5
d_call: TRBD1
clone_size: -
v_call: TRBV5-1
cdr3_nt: TGCGCCAGCAGCAAGGGGACAGGGAAGAATCAGCCCCAGCATTTT
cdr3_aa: CASSKGTGKNQPQHF

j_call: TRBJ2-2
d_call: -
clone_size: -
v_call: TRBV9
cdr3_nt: TGTGCCAGCAGCGTAGCTACCTGGAGGGGCCCCGGGGAGCTGTTTTTT
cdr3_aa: CASSVATWRGPGELFF

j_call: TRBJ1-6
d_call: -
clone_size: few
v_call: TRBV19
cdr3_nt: TGTGCCAGTAGTACCCAGAATTCACCCCTCCACTTT
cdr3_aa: CASSTQNSPLHF

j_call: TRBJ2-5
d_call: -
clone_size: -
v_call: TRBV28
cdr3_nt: TGTGCCAGCGTCCTGAGAGGGGGACAAGAGACCCAGTACTTC
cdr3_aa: CASVLRGGQETQYF

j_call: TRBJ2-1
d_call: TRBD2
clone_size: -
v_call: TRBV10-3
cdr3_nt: TGTGCCATCAGTGAGAGAGGGCTAGCGGGAGGGGATGAGCAGTTCTTC
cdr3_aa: CAISERGLAGGDEQFF

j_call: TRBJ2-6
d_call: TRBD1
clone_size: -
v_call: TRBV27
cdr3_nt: TGTGCCAGCAGTGACGGGACAGGGCTATCGGGGGCCAACGTCCTGACTTTC
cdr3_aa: CASSDGTGLSGANVLTF

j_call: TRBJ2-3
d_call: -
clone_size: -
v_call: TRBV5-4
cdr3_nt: TGTGCCAGCAGCACGAGGGTGGAAACAGATACGCAGTATTTT
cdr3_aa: CASSTRVETDTQYF

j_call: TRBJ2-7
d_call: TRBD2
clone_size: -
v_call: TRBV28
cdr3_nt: TGTGCCAGCAGTTCCCTCGGGGGCGGGGGGCCCCTTGGGGAGCAGTACTTC
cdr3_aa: CASSSLGGGGPLGEQYF

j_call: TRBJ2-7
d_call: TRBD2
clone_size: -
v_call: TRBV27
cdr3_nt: TGTGCCAGCAGTTTCTCCCTAGCGGGGGGGCACTACGAGCAGTACTTC
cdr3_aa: CASSFSLAGGHYEQYF

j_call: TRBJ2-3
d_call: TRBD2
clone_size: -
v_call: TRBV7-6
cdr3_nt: TGTGCCAGCAGCTGGATACTAGCGGGGGGCCCAGATACGCAGTATTTT
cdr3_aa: CASSWILAGGPDTQYF